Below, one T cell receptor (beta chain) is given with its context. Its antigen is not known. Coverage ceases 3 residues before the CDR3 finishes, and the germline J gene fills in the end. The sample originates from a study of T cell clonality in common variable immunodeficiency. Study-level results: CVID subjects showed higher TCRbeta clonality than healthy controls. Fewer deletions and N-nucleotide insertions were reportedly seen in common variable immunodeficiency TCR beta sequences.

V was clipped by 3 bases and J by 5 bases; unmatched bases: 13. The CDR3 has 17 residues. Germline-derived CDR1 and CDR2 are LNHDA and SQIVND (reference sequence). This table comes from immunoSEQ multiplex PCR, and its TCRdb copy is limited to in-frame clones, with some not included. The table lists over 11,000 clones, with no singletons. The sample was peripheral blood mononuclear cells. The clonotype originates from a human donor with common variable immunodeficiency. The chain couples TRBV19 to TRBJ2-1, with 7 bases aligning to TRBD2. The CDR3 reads CASSISSGQAGDNEQFF. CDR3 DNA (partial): TGTGCCAGTAGTATCTCTAGTGGGCAGGCGGGAGACAATGAG.